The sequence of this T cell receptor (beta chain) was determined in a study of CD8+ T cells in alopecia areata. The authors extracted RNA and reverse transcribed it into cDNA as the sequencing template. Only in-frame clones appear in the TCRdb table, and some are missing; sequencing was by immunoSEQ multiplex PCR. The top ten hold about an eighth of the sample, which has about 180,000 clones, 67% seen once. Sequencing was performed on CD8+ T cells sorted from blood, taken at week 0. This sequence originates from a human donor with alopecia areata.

The CDR3 region has the DNA TGCGCCAGCAGCTTCAGGGACACGGCTAGTAATGAGCAGTTCTTC. Encoded protein: CASSFRDTASNEQFF. The chain combines TRBV5-1 with TRBJ2-1; weak D call: TRBD1 (6 bases). V lost 2 bases and J lost 7, with 16 bases in between. This CDR3 has 15 amino acids. CDR1 SGHRS and CDR2 YFSETQ come from the germline V gene.